This section outlines one T cell receptor beta chain sequence together with its context. Its antigen is not identified. PCR was performed a second time for 7 to 11 cycles using a sample-barcoded 5' primer and a J-beta primer mix. A 12-random-nucleotide template-switch adaptor tagged each cDNA molecule. TCRdb processed the 5' RACE reads anew with MiXCR; each CDR3 protein has one entry. The sample has about 830,000 distinct CDR3 sequences; 60% to 80% are singletons. The CDR3 runs 14 residues. The data originate from a study of blood T cells in healthy people across ages. Study-wide results and caveats: Among long-lived donors, naive CD4+ cells were more numerous and diversity higher than in aged donors.

With each sample, at least 5 micrograms of total RNA were extracted. The chain combines TRBV21-1 with TRBJ2-5; TRBD1 is taken as the D call from the table, unchecked against the DNA. TRBV21-1 is a documented pseudogene. Sequences were obtained from blood. The sequence was obtained from a man between 25 and 39 years old in good health. The CDR3 DNA is TGTGCCAGCAGCCCGGGACCAGGCCAAGAGACCCAGTACTTC. Translating gives CASSPGPGQETQYF.